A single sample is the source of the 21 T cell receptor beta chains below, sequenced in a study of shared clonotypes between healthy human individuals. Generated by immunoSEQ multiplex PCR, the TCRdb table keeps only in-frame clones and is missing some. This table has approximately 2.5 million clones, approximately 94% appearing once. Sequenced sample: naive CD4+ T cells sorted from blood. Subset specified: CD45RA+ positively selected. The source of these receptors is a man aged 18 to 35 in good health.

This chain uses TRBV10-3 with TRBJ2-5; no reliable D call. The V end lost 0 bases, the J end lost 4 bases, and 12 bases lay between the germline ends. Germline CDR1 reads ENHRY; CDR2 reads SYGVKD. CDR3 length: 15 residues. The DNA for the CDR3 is TGTGCCATCAGTGAGTCTTCGGTGGGGTTAGAGACCCAGTACTTC. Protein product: CAISESSVGLETQYF.

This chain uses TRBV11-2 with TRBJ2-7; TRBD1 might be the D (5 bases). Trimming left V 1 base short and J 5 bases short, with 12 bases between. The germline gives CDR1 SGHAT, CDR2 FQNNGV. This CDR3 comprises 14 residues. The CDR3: CASSLARTIHEQYF. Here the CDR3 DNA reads TGTGCCAGCAGCTTAGCCCGGACAATCCACGAGCAGTACTTC.

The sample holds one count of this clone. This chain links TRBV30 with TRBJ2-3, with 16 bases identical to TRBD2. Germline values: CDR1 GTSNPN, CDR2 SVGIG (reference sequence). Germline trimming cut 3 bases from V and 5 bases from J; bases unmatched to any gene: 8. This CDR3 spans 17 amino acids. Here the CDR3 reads CAWSPGLAGGILDTQYF. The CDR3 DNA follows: TGTGCCTGGAGCCCGGGACTAGCGGGAGGGATCTTAGATACGCAGTATTTT. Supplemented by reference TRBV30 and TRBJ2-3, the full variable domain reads SQTIHQWPATLVQPVGSPLSLECTVEGTSNPNLYWYRQAAGRGLQLLFYSVGIGQISSEVPQNLSASRPQDRQFILSSKKLLLSDSGFYLCAWSPGLAGGILDTQYFGPGTRLTVL.

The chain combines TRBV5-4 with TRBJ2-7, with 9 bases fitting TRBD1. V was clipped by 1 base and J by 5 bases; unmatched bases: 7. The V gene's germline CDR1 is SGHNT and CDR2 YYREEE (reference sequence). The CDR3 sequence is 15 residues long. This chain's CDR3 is CASSLITGQGHEQYF. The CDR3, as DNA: TGTGCCAGCAGCTTGATAACGGGACAGGGCCACGAGCAGTACTTC.

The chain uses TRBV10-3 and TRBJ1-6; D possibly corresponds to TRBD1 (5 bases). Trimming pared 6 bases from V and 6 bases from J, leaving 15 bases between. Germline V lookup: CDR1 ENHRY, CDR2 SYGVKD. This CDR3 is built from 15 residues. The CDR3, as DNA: TGTGCCATCAGCCCGCAGGGAATAAGTAATTCACCCCTCCACTTT. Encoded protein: CAISPQGISNSPLHF.

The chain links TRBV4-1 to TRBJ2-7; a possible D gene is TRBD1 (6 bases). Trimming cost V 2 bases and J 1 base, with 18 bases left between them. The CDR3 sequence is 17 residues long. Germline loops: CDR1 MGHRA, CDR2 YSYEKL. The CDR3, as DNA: TGCGCCAGCAGCCAATTAAGGGCTGGACAGCCTTCCTACGAGCAGTACTTC. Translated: CASSQLRAGQPSYEQYF.

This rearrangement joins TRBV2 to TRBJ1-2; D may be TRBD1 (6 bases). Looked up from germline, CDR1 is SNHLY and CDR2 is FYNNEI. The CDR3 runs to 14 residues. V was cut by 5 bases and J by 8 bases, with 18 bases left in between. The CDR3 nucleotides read TGTGCCAGCAGTCAACTACAGGGTCTTGAGGGCTACACCTTC. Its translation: CASSQLQGLEGYTF.

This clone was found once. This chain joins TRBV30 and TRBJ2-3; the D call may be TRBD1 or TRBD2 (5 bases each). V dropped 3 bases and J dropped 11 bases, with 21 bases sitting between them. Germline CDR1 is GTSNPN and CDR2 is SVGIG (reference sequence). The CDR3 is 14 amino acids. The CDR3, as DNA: TGTGCCTGGAGGCCGGGACCACACTTAAAATTGCAGTATTTT. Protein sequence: CAWRPGPHLKLQYF. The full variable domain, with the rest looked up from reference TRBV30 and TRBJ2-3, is SQTIHQWPATLVQPVGSPLSLECTVEGTSNPNLYWYRQAAGRGLQLLFYSVGIGQISSEVPQNLSASRPQDRQFILSSKKLLLSDSGFYLCAWRPGPHLKLQYFGPGTRLTVL.

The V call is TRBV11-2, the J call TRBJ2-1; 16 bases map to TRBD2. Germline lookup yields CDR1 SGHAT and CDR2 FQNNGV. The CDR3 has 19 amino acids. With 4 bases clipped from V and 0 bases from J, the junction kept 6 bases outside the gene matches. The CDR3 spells CASSSLGLAGGSSYNEQFF. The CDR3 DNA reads TGTGCCAGCAGCTCTCTGGGACTAGCGGGAGGGAGCTCCTACAATGAGCAGTTCTTC.

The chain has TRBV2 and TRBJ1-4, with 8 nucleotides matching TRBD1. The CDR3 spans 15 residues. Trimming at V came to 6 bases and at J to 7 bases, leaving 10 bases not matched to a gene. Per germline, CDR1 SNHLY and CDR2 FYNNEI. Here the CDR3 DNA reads TGTGCCAGCAGAGCGGACAGGGTCGGCCCTGAAAAACTGTTTTTT. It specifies CASRADRVGPEKLFF.

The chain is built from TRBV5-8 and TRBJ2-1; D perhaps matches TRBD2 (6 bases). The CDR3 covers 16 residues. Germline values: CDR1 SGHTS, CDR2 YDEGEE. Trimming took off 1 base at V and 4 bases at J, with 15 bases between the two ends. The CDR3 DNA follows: TGTGCCAGCAGCTTGTTCACTGGCGGGGCTTACAATGAGCAGTTCTTC. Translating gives CASSLFTGGAYNEQFF. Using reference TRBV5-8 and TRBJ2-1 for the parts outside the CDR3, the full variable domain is EAGVTQSPTHLIKTRGQQATLRCSPISGHTSVYWYQQALGLGLQFLLWYDEGEERNRGNFPPRFSGRQFPNYSSELNVNALELEDSALYLCASSLFTGGAYNEQFFGPGTRLTVL.

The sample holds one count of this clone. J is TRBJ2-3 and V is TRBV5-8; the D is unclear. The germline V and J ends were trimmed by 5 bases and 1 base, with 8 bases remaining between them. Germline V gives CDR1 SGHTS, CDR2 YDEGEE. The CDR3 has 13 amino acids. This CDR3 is CASRLDRTDTQYF. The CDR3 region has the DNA TGTGCCAGCAGACTGGACCGCACAGATACGCAGTATTTT.

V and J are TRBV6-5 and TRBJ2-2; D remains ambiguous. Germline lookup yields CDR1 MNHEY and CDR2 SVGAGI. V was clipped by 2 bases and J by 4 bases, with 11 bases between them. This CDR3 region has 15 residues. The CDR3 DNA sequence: TGTGCCAGCAGTTACACCCCGTCCCCCACCGGGGAGCTGTTTTTT. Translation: CASSYTPSPTGELFF.

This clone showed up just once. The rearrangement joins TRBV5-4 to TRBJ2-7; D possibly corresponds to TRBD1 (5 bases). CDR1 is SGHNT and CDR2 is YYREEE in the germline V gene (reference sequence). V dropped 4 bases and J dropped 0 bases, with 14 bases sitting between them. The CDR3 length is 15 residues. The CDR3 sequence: CASSIGDSSSYEQYF. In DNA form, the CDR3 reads TGTGCCAGCAGCATTGGCGACAGTAGCTCCTACGAGCAGTACTTC.

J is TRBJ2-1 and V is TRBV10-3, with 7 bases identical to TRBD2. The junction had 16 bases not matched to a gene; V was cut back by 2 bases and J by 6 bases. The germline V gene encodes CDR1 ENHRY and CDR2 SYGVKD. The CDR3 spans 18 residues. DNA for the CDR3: TGTGCCATCAGTGAGCCGCGTTCCCCGACTAGCCTTCGCAATGAGCAGTTCTTC. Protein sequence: CAISEPRSPTSLRNEQFF.

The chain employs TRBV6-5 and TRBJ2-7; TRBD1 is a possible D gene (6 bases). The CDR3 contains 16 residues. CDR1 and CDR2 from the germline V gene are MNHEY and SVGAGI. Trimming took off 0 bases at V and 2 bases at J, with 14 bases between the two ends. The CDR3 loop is CASSYSMAGATYEQYF. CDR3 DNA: TGTGCCAGCAGTTACTCGATGGCAGGGGCGACCTACGAGCAGTACTTC.

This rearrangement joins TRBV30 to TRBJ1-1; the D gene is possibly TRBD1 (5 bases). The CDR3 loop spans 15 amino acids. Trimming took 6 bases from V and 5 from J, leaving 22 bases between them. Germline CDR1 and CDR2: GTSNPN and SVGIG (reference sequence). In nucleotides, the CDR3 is TGTGCCTGCCGCCCCAAAGGGCAGGGAGGTACTGAAGCTTTCTTT. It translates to CACRPKGQGGTEAFF. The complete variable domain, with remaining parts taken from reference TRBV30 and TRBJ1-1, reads SQTIHQWPATLVQPVGSPLSLECTVEGTSNPNLYWYRQAAGRGLQLLFYSVGIGQISSEVPQNLSASRPQDRQFILSSKKLLLSDSGFYLCACRPKGQGGTEAFFGQGTRLTVV.

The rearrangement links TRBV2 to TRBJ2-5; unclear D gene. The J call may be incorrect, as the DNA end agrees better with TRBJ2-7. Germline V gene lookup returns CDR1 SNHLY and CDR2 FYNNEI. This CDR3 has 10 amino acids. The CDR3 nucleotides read TGTGCCAGCAGGAATTACGAGCAGTACTTC. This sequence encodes CASRNYEQYF.

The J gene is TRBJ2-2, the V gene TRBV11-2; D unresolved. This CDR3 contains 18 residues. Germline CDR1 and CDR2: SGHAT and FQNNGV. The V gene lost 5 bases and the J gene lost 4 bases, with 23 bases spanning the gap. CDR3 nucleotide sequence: TGTGCCAGCAGCACCATAGCCCCTTCTAGTTCACTCACCGGGGAGCTGTTTTTT. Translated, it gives CASSTIAPSSSLTGELFF.

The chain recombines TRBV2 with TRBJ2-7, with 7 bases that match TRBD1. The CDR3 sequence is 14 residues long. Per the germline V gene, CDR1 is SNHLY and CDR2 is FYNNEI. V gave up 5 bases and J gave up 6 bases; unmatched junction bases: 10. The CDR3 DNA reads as TGTGCCAGCAGTCCGGGACAGCAAATAGGCGAGCAGTACTTC. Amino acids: CASSPGQQIGEQYF. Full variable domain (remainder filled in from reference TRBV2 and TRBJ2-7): EPEVTQTPSHQVTQMGQEVILRCVPISNHLYFYWYRQILGQKVEFLVSFYNNEISEKSEIFDDQFSVERPDGSNFTLKIRSTKLEDSAMYFCASSPGQQIGEQYFGPGTRLTVT.

The CDR3: CTSSQESRGWGLGQPQHF. The CDR3, as DNA: TGCACCAGCAGCCAAGAGTCCCGGGGTTGGGGGCTCGGTCAGCCCCAGCATTTT. The chain employs TRBV1 and TRBJ1-5; the table gives TRBD1 as D, unverified against the DNA. TRBV1 has pseudogene status. This CDR3 contains 18 residues.